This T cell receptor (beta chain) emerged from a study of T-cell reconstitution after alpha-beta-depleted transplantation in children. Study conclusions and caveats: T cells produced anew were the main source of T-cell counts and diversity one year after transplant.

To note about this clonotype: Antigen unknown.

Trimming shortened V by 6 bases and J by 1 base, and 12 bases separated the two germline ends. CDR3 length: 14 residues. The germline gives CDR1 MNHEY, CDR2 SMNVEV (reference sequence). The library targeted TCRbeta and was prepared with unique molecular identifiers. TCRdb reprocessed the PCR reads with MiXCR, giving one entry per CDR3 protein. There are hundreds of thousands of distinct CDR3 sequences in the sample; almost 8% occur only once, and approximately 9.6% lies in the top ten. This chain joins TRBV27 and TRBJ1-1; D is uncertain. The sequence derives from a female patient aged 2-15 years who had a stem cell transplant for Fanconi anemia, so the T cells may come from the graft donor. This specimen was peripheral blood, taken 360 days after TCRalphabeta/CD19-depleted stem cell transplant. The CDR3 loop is CASRWLRRNTEAFF. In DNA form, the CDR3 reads TGTGCCAGCAGATGGCTTCGGAGGAACACTGAAGCTTTCTTT.